The next 23 T cell receptor beta chains were all read from a single sample in a study of blood T cell repertoires in COVID-19. The protocol was immunoSEQ multiplex PCR, while the TCRdb copy is restricted to in-frame clones and leaves out a portion. The table includes about 56,000 clones, 70% to 90% detected once. Sequencing was carried out using peripheral blood. Source of these receptors: a human donor in a cohort sampled during active COVID-19.

The rearrangement links TRBV25-1 to TRBJ1-1, with TRBD1 identical over 10 bases. The CDR3 length is 14 residues. CDR1 is MGHDK and CDR2 is SYGVNS in the germline V gene. J gave up 1 base and V 6 bases, and 2 bases lay outside the gene matches. This chain's CDR3 is CASRGQGSNTEAFF. DNA of the CDR3: TGTGCCAGCAGGGGACAGGGGTCGAACACTGAAGCTTTCTTT.

The rearrangement uses TRBV14 and TRBJ1-2; the D gene is possibly TRBD1 (6 bases). CDR1 and CDR2 (germline): SGHDN, FVKESK. Trimming cost V 1 base and J 8 bases, with 11 bases left between them. The CDR3 consists of 13 residues. The DNA of the CDR3 is TGTGCCAGCAGCCAAGTGGTAGGGGGAGGCTACACCTTC. Residues: CASSQVVGGGYTF.

V is TRBV18 and J is TRBJ2-1, with 8 nucleotides matching TRBD1. The CDR3 totals 14 residues. Germline lookup yields CDR1 KGHSH and CDR2 LQKENI. The junction had 3 bases not matched to a gene; V was cut back by 1 base and J by 7 bases. The CDR3 region has the DNA TGTGCCAGCTCACCACGACGGGACAGGAATGAGCAGTTCTTC. Translating it yields CASSPRRDRNEQFF.

This clone was detected only once. The genes are TRBV7-2 and TRBJ1-1; D not resolved. V lost 1 base and J lost 6, with 6 bases in between. Per germline, CDR1 SGHTA and CDR2 FQGNSA. This CDR3 has 12 residues. This CDR3 reads CASSLGPPEAFF. The CDR3 DNA follows: TGTGCCAGCAGCTTAGGGCCTCCTGAAGCTTTCTTT. Using reference TRBV7-2 and TRBJ1-1 for the parts outside the CDR3, the full variable domain is GAGVSQSPSNKVTEKGKDVELRCDPISGHTALYWYRQSLGQGLEFLIYFQGNSAPDKSGLPSDRFSAERTGGSVSTLTIQRTQQEDSAVYLCASSLGPPEAFFGQGTRLTVV.

This sequence joins TRBV4-3 and TRBJ1-4; D uncertain. Germline lookup yields CDR1 LGHNA and CDR2 YSLEER. CDR3 length equals 16 residues. V was clipped by 2 bases and J by 6 bases, with 16 bases between them. CDR3 in DNA: TGCGCCAGCAGCCAAAAAGGAGGGCGACGGGATGAAAAACTGTTTTTT. Translating it yields CASSQKGGRRDEKLFF.

The V call is TRBV5-6, the J call TRBJ2-7; weak D call: TRBD2 (5 bases). This CDR3 has 15 amino acids. Germline-derived CDR1 and CDR2 are SGHDT and YYEEEE. V gave up 1 base and J gave up 2 bases, with 13 bases separating them. In nucleotides, the CDR3 is TGTGCCAGCAGCTTGTATGGACTCGGGACCTACGAGCAGTACTTC. Translated, it gives CASSLYGLGTYEQYF.

This rearrangement joins TRBV5-4 to TRBJ2-6; D is unclear. This CDR3 has 15 amino acids. Germline assignment: CDR1 SGHNT and CDR2 YYREEE (reference sequence). The V end was cut by 1 base, the J end by 0 bases, with 5 bases between. The CDR3 is CASSLRSSGANVLTF. CDR3 in DNA: TGTGCCAGCAGCTTGCGGTCCTCTGGGGCCAACGTCCTGACTTTC. Variable domain in full (rest from reference TRBV5-4 and TRBJ2-6): ETGVTQSPTHLIKTRGQQVTLRCSSQSGHNTVSWYQQALGQGPQFIFQYYREEENGRGNFPPRFSGLQFPNYSSELNVNALELDDSALYLCASSLRSSGANVLTFGAGSRLTVL.

The J gene is TRBJ2-7, the V gene TRBV27, with 8 bases that match TRBD1. The ends lost 5 bases at V and 4 bases at J; junction bases unmatched: 7. The germline CDR1 and CDR2 sequences are MNHEY and SMNVEV (reference sequence). The CDR3 length is 14 residues. The CDR3 DNA follows: TGTGCCAGCAGTAAGGACAGGGATGCATACGAGCAGTACTTC. This encodes CASSKDRDAYEQYF.

This chain joins TRBV25-1 and TRBJ2-1; D possibly corresponds to TRBD1 (6 bases). This CDR3 contains 17 residues. Trimming shortened V by 3 bases and J by 3 bases, and 18 bases separated the two germline ends. Looked up from germline, CDR1 is MGHDK and CDR2 is SYGVNS. CDR3 sequence reads: CASSDGPGRGHYNEQFF. The DNA for the CDR3 is TGTGCCAGCAGTGATGGGCCGGGCAGGGGTCACTACAATGAGCAGTTCTTC.

V gene TRBV9 combines with J gene TRBJ2-3, with TRBD1 matching 7 bases. The CDR3 length is 13 residues. From germline, CDR1 is SGDLS and CDR2 YYNGEE. V shed 3 bases and J 3 bases; nucleotides not matched to a gene: 1. The CDR3 loop reads CASSATGTDTQYF. For the CDR3, the DNA is TGTGCCAGCAGCGCGACAGGGACAGATACGCAGTATTTT. Based on the CDR3 plus reference TRBV9 and TRBJ2-3, the full variable domain is DSGVTQTPKHLITATGQRVTLRCSPRSGDLSVYWYQQSLDQGLQFLIQYYNGEERAKGNILERFSAQQFPDLHSELNLSSLELGDSALYFCASSATGTDTQYFGPGTRLTVL.

This chain uses TRBV3-1 (or the pseudogene TRBV3-2) with TRBJ2-3, with a tentative D call TRBD2 (6 bases). The CDR3 is 18 amino acids. V was cut by 1 base and J by 0 bases, with 17 bases left in between. Germline values: CDR1 LGHDT, CDR2 YNNKEL (reference sequence). CDR3 DNA: TGTGCCAGCAGCCAAGCCCACCCCTCCGGGACTAGCACAGATACGCAGTATTTT. It yields the protein CASSQAHPSGTSTDTQYF.

The chain joins TRBV4-1 to TRBJ2-1; no clear D gene. Trimming pared 0 bases from V and 5 bases from J, leaving 17 bases between. This CDR3 contains 17 residues. The germline gives CDR1 MGHRA, CDR2 YSYEKL. CDR3 in amino acids: CASSQDGPETTDNEQFF. CDR3 bases: TGCGCCAGCAGCCAAGATGGTCCGGAGACGACCGACAATGAGCAGTTCTTC.

This chain links TRBV25-1 with TRBJ2-1; D unclear. Germline V gene sequence: CDR1 MGHDK, CDR2 SYGVNS. V lost 0 bases and J lost 0, with 6 bases in between. This CDR3 has 15 residues. The CDR3 sequence is CASSEYRSSYNEQFF. Here the CDR3 DNA reads TGTGCCAGCAGTGAATACCGGAGCTCCTACAATGAGCAGTTCTTC.

J is TRBJ1-2 and V is TRBV6-5, with D unresolved. Germline lookup yields CDR1 MNHEY and CDR2 SVGAGI. The CDR3 loop spans 13 amino acids. The V and J ends lost 6 bases and 3 bases respectively, with 11 bases between them. The CDR3 nucleotides read TGTGCCAGCAGGGCTACAGCCGACTATGGCTACACCTTC. Protein: CASRATADYGYTF.

This rearrangement joins TRBV3-1 (or the pseudogene TRBV3-2) to TRBJ2-6, with 13 bases matching TRBD2. The CDR3 has 19 amino acids. Germline-derived CDR1 and CDR2 are LGHDT and YNNKEL (reference sequence). V gave up 5 bases and J gave up 4 bases; unmatched junction bases: 11. The CDR3 reads CASSTRLAGGPPGANVLTF. In DNA, the CDR3 is TGTGCCAGCAGCACCCGACTAGCGGGGGGCCCCCCAGGGGCCAACGTCCTGACTTTC.

The J gene is TRBJ1-3, the V gene TRBV3-1 (or the pseudogene TRBV3-2); D perhaps matches TRBD1 (6 bases). CDR3 size: 14 residues. Germline-derived CDR1 and CDR2 are LGHDT and YNNKEL (reference sequence). Trimming shortened V by 2 bases and J by 4 bases, and 9 bases separated the two germline ends. The CDR3, as DNA: TGTGCCAGCAGCCAAAGGACAGCCGGAAACACCATATATTTT. It is translated as CASSQRTAGNTIYF.

The chain has TRBV12-3 or TRBV12-4 and TRBJ2-4, with D tentatively TRBD1 (5 bases). Between the trimmed V and J ends, which lost 0 bases and 6 bases, there was a span of 6 bases. The CDR3 has 13 amino acids. The CDR3 region has the DNA TGTGCCAGCAGTTTAGCGCAGGGAAACATTCAGTACTTC. Translated: CASSLAQGNIQYF.

V and J are TRBV10-3 and TRBJ1-1; tentative D call: TRBD1 (6 bases). V dropped 5 bases and J dropped 5 bases, with 18 bases sitting between them. This CDR3 has 15 amino acids. Germline CDR1 reads ENHRY; CDR2 reads SYGVKD. In nucleotides, the CDR3 is TGTGCCATCAGTCGCGGGGGACAATGGGGTACTGAAGCTTTCTTT. Translation gives CAISRGGQWGTEAFF.

The rearrangement links TRBV6-5 to TRBJ1-4; tentatively, D is TRBD1 (5 bases). CDR1 and CDR2 from the germline V gene are MNHEY and SVGAGI. The length of the CDR3 is 14 residues. Trimming removed 6 bases at V and 9 bases at J, with 17 bases between. The CDR3 bases are TGTGCCAGCAGAAGCCAGGGATTACGGAAAAAACTGTTTTTT. Translation: CASRSQGLRKKLFF.

This chain connects TRBV21-1 to TRBJ1-5. TRBV21-1 counts as a pseudogene. The length of the CDR3 is 16 residues. For the CDR3, the DNA is TGTGCCAGCTACGCTGCGGGGCAGAGGGGCAATCAGCCCCAGCATTTT. It codes for CASYAAGQRGNQPQHF.

The DNA for the CDR3 is TGTGCCAGCAGCTTCACAGGAGACTATGGCTACACCTTC. Amino acids: CASSFTGDYGYTF. The chain links TRBV7-6 to TRBJ1-2, with D perhaps matching TRBD1 (5 bases). V lost 3 bases to trimming and J lost 3 bases, with 8 bases between them. Germline lookup yields CDR1 SGHVS and CDR2 FNYEAQ. CDR3 size: 13 residues.

CDR3 in amino acids: CASSITSVGTGGNQPQHF. DNA for the CDR3: TGTGCCAGTAGTATAACCTCCGTCGGGACAGGGGGGAATCAGCCCCAGCATTTT. V is TRBV19 and J is TRBJ1-5; 11 nucleotides match TRBD1. Germline V CDR1 and CDR2: LNHDA, SQIVND (reference sequence). V lost 2 bases, J lost 4 bases, and 10 bases stayed unmatched. The CDR3 spans 18 residues.

The V call is TRBV5-4, the J call TRBJ1-2, with unresolved D. The germline CDR1 and CDR2 sequences are SGHNT and YYREEE (reference sequence). The CDR3 is 13 residues long. Trimming pared 0 bases from V and 3 bases from J, leaving 6 bases between. The CDR3 region is CASSLDGYYGYTF. For the CDR3, the DNA is TGTGCCAGCAGCTTGGACGGGTACTATGGCTACACCTTC.